This TCR beta chain emerged from a study of CD8+ T cells in alopecia areata. Germline-derived CDR1 and CDR2 are SEHNR and FQNEAQ (reference sequence). The V end lost 1 base, the J end lost 6 bases, and 12 bases lay between the germline ends. The length of the CDR3 is 14 residues. This clone was seen just once. The treatment is: oral pan-JAK inhibitor, 5-10 mg twice daily. Following RNA extraction, reverse transcription yielded cDNA that acted as the sequencing template. Generated by immunoSEQ multiplex PCR, the TCRdb table keeps only in-frame clones and is missing some. The data show about 76,000 clones, 60% to 70% seen once.

The chain links TRBV7-9 to TRBJ1-1; no clear D gene. Sequenced here: CD8+ T cells sorted from blood, sampled at week 24, from a patient treated with tofacitinib. The origin of this receptor is a human donor with alopecia areata. CDR3 sequence: CASSLESGSSEAFF. The CDR3 region has the DNA TGTGCCAGCAGCTTAGAATCGGGCAGCTCTGAAGCTTTCTTT.